This record covers a single TCR beta chain. Its antigen is unknown. The data belong to a study of shared clonotypes between healthy human individuals. This table comes from immunoSEQ multiplex PCR, and its TCRdb copy is limited to in-frame clones, with some not included. The data hold 550,000 to 850,000 clones, with roughly 72% observed a single time. The V and J ends lost 4 bases and 9 bases, in that order; junction bases with no gene match: 5. This CDR3 is 13 amino acids long. The germline V gene has CDR1 MNHEY and CDR2 SMNVEV (reference sequence). Study results and limitations: Estimated richness values were generally larger in naive subsets than in memory subsets.

The chain combines TRBV27 with TRBJ1-2; the match to TRBD1 covers 10 bases. This TCR came from a woman between 25 and 40 years old in good health. The source material was memory CD4+ T cells sorted from blood. Subset in this sample: CD45RA-negative fraction. CDR3 nucleotide sequence: TGTGCCAGCAGTTCGACAGGGGGCGCGAGCTACACCTTC. Its translation: CASSSTGGASYTF.